Listed below are T cell receptor beta chains from one sample, sequenced in a study of breast tumors, draining lymph nodes, adjacent tissues. TCRdb fed the multiplex PCR reads into MiXCR, producing one record per CDR3 protein. The table records 200,000 to 250,000 distinct CDR3 sequences, under 40% of them present only once. The sequencing sample was made of axillary lymph node tissue. These receptors were taken from a female donor with breast cancer. Some clones in this sample may be carry-over from other donors' samples. CDR3s include the opening cysteine and the closing phenylalanine or tryptophan. D genes are given only for firm matches. Clone size, where shown, is once, few, many, or a class for clones that have expanded.

NA	TRBD2	TRBV6-6	TRBJ2-3	CASSYSTSGRGRGDTQYF	TGTGCCAGCAGTTACTCGACTAGCGGGAGGGGTAGAGGAGATACGCAGTATTTT
NA	NA	TRBV20-1	TRBJ2-3	CSAVGTNTDTQYF	TGCAGTGCTGTCGGGACAAACACAGATACGCAGTATTTT
NA	NA	TRBV20-1	TRBJ2-7	CSAIAGTLGAQYF	TGCAGTGCTATTGCGGGGACTCTCGGTGCGCAGTACTTC
NA	NA	TRBV27	TRBJ2-1	CASSLTRASGNEQFF	TGTGCCAGCAGTTTGACCAGGGCCTCTGGGAATGAGCAGTTCTTC
few	TRBD2	TRBV11-3	TRBJ2-1	CASSWLAGHNEQFF	TGTGCCAGCAGTTGGCTAGCGGGTCACAATGAGCAGTTCTTC
many	TRBD2	TRBV24-1	TRBJ2-1	CATSDPGLEGRNEQFF	TGTGCCACCAGTGACCCCGGACTAGAGGGGCGCAATGAGCAGTTCTTC
NA	NA	TRBV7-8	TRBJ2-7	CASSSPTGYSYGQYF	TGTGCCAGCAGCTCACCGACGGGGTACTCCTACGGGCAGTACTTC
many	NA	TRBV7-2	TRBJ2-7	CASSLAASGSYEQYF	TGTGCCAGCAGCTTAGCTGCCTCAGGGTCCTACGAGCAGTACTTC
many	TRBD2	TRBV28	TRBJ2-5	CASSFGLAGEGETQYF	TGTGCCAGCAGTTTTGGGCTAGCGGGAGAAGGCGAGACCCAGTACTTC
NA	NA	TRBV7-8	TRBJ2-1	CASSSEGGAIDEQFF	TGTGCCAGCAGCAGTGAGGGCGGGGCCATCGATGAGCAGTTCTTC
NA	TRBD1	TRBV25-1	TRBJ2-7	CARVPTGTAPYEQYF	TGTGCTAGAGTCCCAACCGGGACAGCTCCCTACGAGCAGTACTTC
NA	NA	TRBV15	TRBJ2-1	CATSRFSGKGFF	TGTGCCACCAGCCGATTCTCAGGGAAAGGGTTCTTC
many	NA	TRBV7-6	TRBJ2-7	CASSYRGTYEQYF	TGTGCCAGCAGCTACCGGGGTACCTACGAGCAGTACTTC
many	TRBD2	TRBV4-1	TRBJ2-5	CASSQDGASGNQETQYF	TGCGCCAGCAGCCAAGATGGGGCTAGCGGGAACCAAGAGACCCAGTACTTC
NA	TRBD1	TRBV7-8	TRBJ1-6	CASSLGTGSGNSPLHF	TGTGCCAGCAGCTTAGGGACAGGGTCGGGGAATTCACCCCTCCACTTT
NA	NA	TRBV6-5	TRBJ2-7	CASGYDPEIEQYF	TGTGCCAGCGGGTATGACCCCGAGATCGAGCAGTACTTC
NA	TRBD2	TRBV20-1	TRBJ2-3	CSARLGLAGARFGADTQYF	TGCAGTGCTAGACTGGGACTAGCGGGGGCCCGGTTTGGGGCAGATACGCAGTATTTT
many	TRBD1	TRBV20-1	TRBJ2-3	CSARQGSNTDTQYF	TGCAGTGCCAGACAGGGTTCAAACACAGATACGCAGTATTTT
many	NA	TRBV7-3	TRBJ2-2	CASRETRDPGELFF	TGTGCCAGCAGGGAGACTAGAGACCCCGGGGAGCTGTTTTTT
NA	NA	TRBV3-1	TRBJ2-5	CASSAGTQYF	TGTGCCAGCAGCGCCGGGACCCAGTACTTC
many	NA	TRBV3-1	TRBJ1-5	CASSFTGGEQPQHF	TGTGCCAGCAGCTTCACAGGCGGTGAGCAGCCCCAGCATTTT
many	TRBD2	TRBV20-1	TRBJ2-5	CSARDRRGASGGAVETQYF	TGCAGTGCTAGAGATCGCAGGGGCGCTAGCGGGGGGGCCGTGGAGACCCAGTACTTC
many	TRBD2	TRBV2	TRBJ2-1	CASSEALAGERGF	TGTGCCAGCAGTGAGGCACTAGCGGGAGAGAGGGGCTTC
NA	TRBD1	TRBV15	TRBJ1-6	CATSRDSFSYNFPLHF	TGTGCCACCAGCCGGGACAGTTTCTCCTATAATTTCCCCCTCCACTTT
many	TRBD1	TRBV11-2	TRBJ1-6	CASATPPGQSSYNSPLHF	TGTGCCAGCGCCACCCCCCCGGGACAGAGCTCCTATAATTCACCCCTCCACTTT
many	TRBD1	TRBV15	TRBJ1-5	CATSLRQGGNQPQHF	TGTGCCACCAGCCTCAGACAGGGTGGCAATCAGCCCCAGCATTTT
few	NA	TRBV11-2	TRBJ2-5	CASSLQGTTKETQYF	TGTGCCAGCAGCTTACAGGGGACTACAAAAGAGACCCAGTACTTC
NA	NA	TRBV20-1	TRBJ2-3	CSARDRGILSTDTQYF	TGCAGTGCTAGAGACCGTGGGATTCTTAGCACGGATACGCAGTATTTT
many	NA	TRBV9	TRBJ2-1	CASSVALQGSSYNEQFF	TGTGCCAGCAGCGTAGCTTTGCAGGGAAGCTCCTACAATGAGCAGTTCTTC
many	NA	TRBV7-9	TRBJ1-2	CASSLSAGHGYTF	TGTGCCAGCAGCTTATCGGCAGGGCATGGCTACACCTTC
many	TRBD2	TRBV5-1	TRBJ2-1	CASSLVASGSSDYNEQFF	TGCGCCAGCAGCTTGGTCGCTAGCGGGAGCTCGGACTACAATGAGCAGTTCTTC
many	NA	TRBV2	TRBJ2-7	CASSEASGYPYEQYF	TGTGCCAGCAGTGAAGCTAGCGGCTACCCCTACGAGCAGTACTTC
many	NA	TRBV7-2	TRBJ1-2	CASSLTDGPQGYTF	TGTGCCAGCAGCTTAACGGACGGCCCTCAGGGCTACACCTTC
NA	NA	TRBV9	TRBJ1-2	CASSVDVGNYGYTF	TGTGCCAGCAGCGTAGACGTAGGAAACTATGGCTACACCTTC
NA	NA	TRBV24-1	TRBJ1-4	CATSVIQGGRTNEKLFF	TGTGCCACCAGTGTTATACAGGGCGGTCGAACTAATGAAAAACTGTTTTTT
NA	TRBD1	TRBV2	TRBJ2-2	CARTGGAGELFF	TGTGCCCGGACAGGGGGGGCCGGGGAGCTGTTTTTT
NA	NA	TRBV12-3/TRBV12-4	TRBJ2-4	CASSLGQLNIQYF	TGTGCCAGCAGTTTAGGGCAGTTAAACATTCAGTACTTC
many	NA	TRBV3-1	TRBJ1-2	CASSQDTGNYGYTF	TGTGCCAGCAGCCAAGACACAGGGAACTATGGCTACACCTTC
NA	TRBD2	TRBV20-1	TRBJ2-1	CSALGLAGNNEQFF	TGCAGTGCCCTGGGACTAGCGGGAAATAATGAGCAGTTCTTC
NA	NA	TRBV20-1	TRBJ2-1	CSARAQGLLPNEQFF	TGCAGTGCTAGAGCCCAGGGACTTTTACCCAATGAGCAGTTCTTC
many	NA	TRBV12-3/TRBV12-4	TRBJ2-5	CASGVSGTQYF	TGTGCCAGCGGAGTGAGCGGGACCCAGTACTTC
NA	NA	TRBV7-9	TRBJ1-2	CASSLVARLSYGYPF	TGTGCCAGCAGCTTAGTGGCTCGCCTCTCCTATGGCTACCCCTTC
many	TRBD1	TRBV7-9	TRBJ2-7	CASSFPGQGSYEQYF	TGTGCCAGCAGCTTTCCAGGACAGGGTTCCTACGAGCAGTACTTC
once	NA	TRBV4-1	TRBJ1-3	CTSSQDLTLPSGNTIYF	TGTACCAGTAGCCAAGACTTGACCCTTCCCTCTGGAAACACCATATATTTT
many	NA	TRBV9	TRBJ2-1	CASSVVGDDSKSYNEQFF	TGTGCCAGCAGCGTAGTGGGTGACGACTCAAAGTCCTACAATGAGCAGTTCTTC
NA	NA	TRBV6-6	TRBJ2-3	CASRGGQQYF	TGTGCCAGCAGAGGGGGACAGCAGTATTTT
NA	TRBD2	TRBV20-1	TRBJ2-3	CSARGSSGSTDAQYF	TGCAGCGCTAGAGGGTCTAGCGGATCCACAGATGCGCAGTATTTT
many	NA	TRBV30	TRBJ1-2	CALRGDYGYTF	TGTGCCTTACGCGGGGACTATGGCTACACCTTC
many	NA	TRBV29-1	TRBJ2-7	CSVGEMGLLSYF	TGCAGCGTTGGAGAGATGGGACTCCTATCGTACTTC
many	NA	TRBV24-1	TRBJ2-2	CATSDATRLRTGELFF	TGTGCCACCAGTGATGCGACCAGGTTGAGGACCGGGGAGCTGTTTTTT
many	TRBD1	TRBV20-1	TRBJ2-7	CSAVTGVKSYEQYF	TGCAGTGCTGTGACAGGGGTGAAATCCTACGAGCAGTACTTC
few	NA	TRBV18	TRBJ2-3	CASSPLGDFGTQYF	TGTGCCAGCTCACCACTCGGGGACTTCGGTACGCAGTATTTT